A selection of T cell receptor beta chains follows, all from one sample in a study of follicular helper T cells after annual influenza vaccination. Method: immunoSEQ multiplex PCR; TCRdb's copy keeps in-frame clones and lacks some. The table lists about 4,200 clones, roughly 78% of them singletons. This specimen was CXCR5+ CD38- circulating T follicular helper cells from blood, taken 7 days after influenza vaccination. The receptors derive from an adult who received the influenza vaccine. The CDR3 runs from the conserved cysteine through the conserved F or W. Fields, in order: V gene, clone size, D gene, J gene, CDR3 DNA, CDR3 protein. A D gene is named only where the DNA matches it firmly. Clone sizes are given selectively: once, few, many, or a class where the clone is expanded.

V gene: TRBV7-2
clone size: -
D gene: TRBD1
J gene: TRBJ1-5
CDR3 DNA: TGTGCCAGCAGCTTAGAACAGGGGAACAATCAGCCCCAGCATTTT
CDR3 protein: CASSLEQGNNQPQHF

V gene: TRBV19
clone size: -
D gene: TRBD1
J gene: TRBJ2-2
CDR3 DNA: TGTGCCAGCGACAGGGGAACCCCCGCCGGGGAGCTGTTTTTT
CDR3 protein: CASDRGTPAGELFF

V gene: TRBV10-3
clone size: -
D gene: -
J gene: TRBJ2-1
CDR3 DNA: TGTGCCACACTTAATAGTAATGAGCAGTTCTTC
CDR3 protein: CATLNSNEQFF

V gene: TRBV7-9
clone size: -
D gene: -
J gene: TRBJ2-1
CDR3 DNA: TGTGCCAGCCGCGGGGTGAGCAATGAGCAGTTCTTC
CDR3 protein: CASRGVSNEQFF

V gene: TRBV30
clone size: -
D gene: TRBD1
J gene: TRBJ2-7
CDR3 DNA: TGTGCCTGGAGGCCGGGACAGGTCGTTTTCGAGCAGTACTTC
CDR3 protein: CAWRPGQVVFEQYF

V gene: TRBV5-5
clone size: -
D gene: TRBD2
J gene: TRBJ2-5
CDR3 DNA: TGTGCCAGCAGCCAGACTAGCGGGAGAGGGGAGACCCAGTACTTC
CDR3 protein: CASSQTSGRGETQYF

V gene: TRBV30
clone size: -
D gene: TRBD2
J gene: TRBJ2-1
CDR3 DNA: TGTGCCTGGAGTGGTTCTAGCGGGAGGAACTACAATGAGCAGTTCTTC
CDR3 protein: CAWSGSSGRNYNEQFF

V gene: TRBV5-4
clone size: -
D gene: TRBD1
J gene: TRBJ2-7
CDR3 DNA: TGTGCCAGCACCGTTGACAGGGGGCGATACGAGCAGTACTTC
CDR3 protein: CASTVDRGRYEQYF

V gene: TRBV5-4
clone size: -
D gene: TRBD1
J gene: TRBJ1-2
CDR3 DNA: TGTGCCAGCACCCCAAGACAGGGGTCCTATGGCTACACCTTC
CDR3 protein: CASTPRQGSYGYTF

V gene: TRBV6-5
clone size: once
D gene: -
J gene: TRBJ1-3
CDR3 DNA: TGTGCCACCAGGGAGGGAAGTATTAGAAACACCATATATTTT
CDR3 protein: CATREGSIRNTIYF

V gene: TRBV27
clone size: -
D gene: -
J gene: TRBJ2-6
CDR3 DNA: TGTGCCAGCAGTTTTGGGACCCATGGGGCCAACGTCCTGACTTTC
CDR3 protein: CASSFGTHGANVLTF

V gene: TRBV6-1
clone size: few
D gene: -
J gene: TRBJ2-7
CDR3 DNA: TGTGCCAGCAGTGAAGCAGGGGTTCAGTACTTC
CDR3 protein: CASSEAGVQYF

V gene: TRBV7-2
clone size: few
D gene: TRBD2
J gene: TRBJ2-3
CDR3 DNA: TGTGCCAGCAGCTTAGCTGCTAGCGGGGGTAAAAAGGGGACGCAGTATTTT
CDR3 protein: CASSLAASGGKKGTQYF

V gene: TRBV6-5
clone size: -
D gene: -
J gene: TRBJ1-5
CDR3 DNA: TGTGCCAGCAGCCGAACAGGCATTAATCAGCCCCAGCATTTT
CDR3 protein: CASSRTGINQPQHF

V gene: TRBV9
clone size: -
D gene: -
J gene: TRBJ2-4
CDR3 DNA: TGTGCCAGCAGCGTAGGGGTAGGGGGGACCAAAAACATTCAGTACTTC
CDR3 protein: CASSVGVGGTKNIQYF

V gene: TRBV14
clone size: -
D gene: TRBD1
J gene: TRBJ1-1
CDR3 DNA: TGTGCCAGCAGCCACGTCCCGGGACAGGGGGCTGACACTGAAGCTTTCTTT
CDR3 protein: CASSHVPGQGADTEAFF

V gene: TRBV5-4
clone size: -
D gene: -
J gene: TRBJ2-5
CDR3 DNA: TGTGCCAGCAGCTTGGAGTCGCGAGAGACCCAGTACTTC
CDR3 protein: CASSLESRETQYF

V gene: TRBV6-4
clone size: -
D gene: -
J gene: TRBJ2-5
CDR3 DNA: TGTGCCAGCAGCAGAGGGGAAGGGGAGACCCAGTACTTC
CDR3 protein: CASSRGEGETQYF

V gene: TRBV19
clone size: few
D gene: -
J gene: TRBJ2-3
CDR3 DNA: TGTGCCAGTAGGCCCGGGACATGGAGCACAGATACGCAGTATTTT
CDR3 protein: CASRPGTWSTDTQYF

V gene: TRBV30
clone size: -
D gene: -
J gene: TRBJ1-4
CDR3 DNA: TGTGCCTGGGGTTCAGGGTCGAACGGTGAAAAACTGTTTTTT
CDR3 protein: CAWGSGSNGEKLFF

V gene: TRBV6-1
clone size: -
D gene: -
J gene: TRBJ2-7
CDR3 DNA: TGTGCCAGCAGTGACATCGGAATAGCTCAGTACTTC
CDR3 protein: CASSDIGIAQYF

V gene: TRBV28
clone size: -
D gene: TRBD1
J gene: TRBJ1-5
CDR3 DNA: TGTGCCAGCAGCTTACAACAGGGGAGCAATCAGCCCCAGCATTTT
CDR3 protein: CASSLQQGSNQPQHF

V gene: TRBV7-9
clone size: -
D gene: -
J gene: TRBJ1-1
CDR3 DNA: TGTGCCAGCAGCAGGGGTAAGAACACTGAAGCTTTCTTT
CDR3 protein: CASSRGKNTEAFF